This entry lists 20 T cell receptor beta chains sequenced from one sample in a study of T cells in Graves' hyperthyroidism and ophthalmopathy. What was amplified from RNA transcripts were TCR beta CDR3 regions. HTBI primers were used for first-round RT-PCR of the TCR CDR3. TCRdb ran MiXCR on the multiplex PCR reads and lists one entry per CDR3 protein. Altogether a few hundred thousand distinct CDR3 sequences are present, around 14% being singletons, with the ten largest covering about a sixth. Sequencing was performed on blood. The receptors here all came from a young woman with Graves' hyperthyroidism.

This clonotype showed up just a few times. The CDR3 nucleotides read TGTGCCAGCAGTGAAGCGCCGGGGGGATCGAATTCACCCCTCCACTTT. Translation gives CASSEAPGGSNSPLHF. This chain joins TRBV6-1 and TRBJ1-6, with D perhaps TRBD1 (5 bases). This CDR3 is built from 16 residues. V dropped 0 bases and J dropped 7 bases, with 13 bases sitting between them. CDR1 is MNHNS, CDR2 SASEGT, per germline.

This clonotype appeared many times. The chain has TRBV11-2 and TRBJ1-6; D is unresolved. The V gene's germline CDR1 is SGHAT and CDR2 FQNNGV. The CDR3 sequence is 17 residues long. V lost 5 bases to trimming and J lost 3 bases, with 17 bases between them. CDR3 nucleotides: TGTGCCAGCAGCGGAGAGGGCCCAGGCGGCTATAATTCACCCCTCCACTTT. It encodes CASSGEGPGGYNSPLHF.

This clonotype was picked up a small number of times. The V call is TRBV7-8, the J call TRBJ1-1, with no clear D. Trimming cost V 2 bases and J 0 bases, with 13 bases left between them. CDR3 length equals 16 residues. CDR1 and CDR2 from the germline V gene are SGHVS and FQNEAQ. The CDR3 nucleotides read TGTGCCAGCAGCTTACCGAGACAAAATTTGAACACTGAAGCTTTCTTT. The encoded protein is CASSLPRQNLNTEAFF.

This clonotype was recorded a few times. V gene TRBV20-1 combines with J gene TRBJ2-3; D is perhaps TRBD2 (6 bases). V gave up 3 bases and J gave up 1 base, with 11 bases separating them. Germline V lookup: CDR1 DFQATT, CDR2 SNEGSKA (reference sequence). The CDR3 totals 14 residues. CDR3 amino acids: CSASMASGTDTQYF. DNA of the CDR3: TGCAGTGCTAGTATGGCTAGCGGCACAGATACGCAGTATTTT.

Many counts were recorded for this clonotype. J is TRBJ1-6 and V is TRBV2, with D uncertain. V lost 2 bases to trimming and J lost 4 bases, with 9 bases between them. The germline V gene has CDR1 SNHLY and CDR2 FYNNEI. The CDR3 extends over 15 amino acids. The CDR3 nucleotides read TGTGCCAGCAGTGAATCGCAGGTTTATAATTCACCCCTCCACTTT. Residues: CASSESQVYNSPLHF.

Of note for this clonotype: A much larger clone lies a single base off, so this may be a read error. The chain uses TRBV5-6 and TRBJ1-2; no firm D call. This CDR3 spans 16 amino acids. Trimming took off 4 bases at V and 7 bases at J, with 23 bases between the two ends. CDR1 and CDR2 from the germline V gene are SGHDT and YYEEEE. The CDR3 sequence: CASSPRAGKKTSGYTF. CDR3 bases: TGTGCCAGCAGCCCGAGGGCCGGAAAAAAGACCTCTGGCTACACCTTC.

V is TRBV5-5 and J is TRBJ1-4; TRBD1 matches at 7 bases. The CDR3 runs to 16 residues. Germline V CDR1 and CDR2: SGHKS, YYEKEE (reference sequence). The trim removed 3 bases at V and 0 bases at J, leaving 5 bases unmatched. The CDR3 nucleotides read TGTGCCAGCAGCTGGCAGGGGGGTGCAACTAATGAAAAACTGTTTTTT. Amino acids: CASSWQGGATNEKLFF.

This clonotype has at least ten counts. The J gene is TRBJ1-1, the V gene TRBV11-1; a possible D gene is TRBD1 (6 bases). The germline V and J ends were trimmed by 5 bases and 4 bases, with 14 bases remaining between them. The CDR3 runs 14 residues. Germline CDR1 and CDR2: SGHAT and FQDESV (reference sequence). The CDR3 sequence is CASSLPGEGTEAFF. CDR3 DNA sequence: TGTGCCAGCAGCCTTCCAGGGGAGGGCACTGAAGCTTTCTTT.

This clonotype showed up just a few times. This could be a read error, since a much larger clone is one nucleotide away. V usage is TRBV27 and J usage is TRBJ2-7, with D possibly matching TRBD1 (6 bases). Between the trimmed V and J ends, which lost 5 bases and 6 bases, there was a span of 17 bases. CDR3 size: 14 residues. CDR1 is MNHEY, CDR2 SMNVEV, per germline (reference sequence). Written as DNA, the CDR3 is TGTGCCAGCAGTCCACGGCCGGACAGATGCGAGCAGTACTTC. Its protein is CASSPRPDRCEQYF.

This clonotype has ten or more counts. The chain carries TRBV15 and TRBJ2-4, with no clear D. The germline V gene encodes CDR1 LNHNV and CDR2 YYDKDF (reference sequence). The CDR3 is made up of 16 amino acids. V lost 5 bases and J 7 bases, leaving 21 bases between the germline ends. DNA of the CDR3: TGTGCCACCAGCCCCGAGGCTAGTATGTTGCAGAACATTCAGTACTTC. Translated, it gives CATSPEASMLQNIQYF.

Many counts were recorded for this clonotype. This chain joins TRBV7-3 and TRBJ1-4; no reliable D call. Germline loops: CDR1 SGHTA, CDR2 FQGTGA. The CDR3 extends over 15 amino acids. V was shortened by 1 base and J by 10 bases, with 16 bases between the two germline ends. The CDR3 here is CASSLMLGCWGKLFF. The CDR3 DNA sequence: TGTGCCAGCAGCTTAATGCTAGGGTGTTGGGGAAAACTGTTTTTT.

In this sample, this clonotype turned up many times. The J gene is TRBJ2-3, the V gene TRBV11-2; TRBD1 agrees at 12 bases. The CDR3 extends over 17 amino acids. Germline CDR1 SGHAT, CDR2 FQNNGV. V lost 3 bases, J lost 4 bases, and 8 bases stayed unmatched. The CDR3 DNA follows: TGTGCCAGCAGCTTGTACAGGGACAGGGGGCTGCCAGATACGCAGTATTTT. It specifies CASSLYRDRGLPDTQYF.

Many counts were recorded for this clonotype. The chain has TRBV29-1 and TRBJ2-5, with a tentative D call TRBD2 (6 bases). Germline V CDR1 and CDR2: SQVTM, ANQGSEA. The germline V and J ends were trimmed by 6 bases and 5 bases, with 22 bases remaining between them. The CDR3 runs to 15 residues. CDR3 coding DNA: TGCAGCGTCGCACCGGGACTCCATAGCCCGGAGACCCAGTACTTC. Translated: CSVAPGLHSPETQYF.

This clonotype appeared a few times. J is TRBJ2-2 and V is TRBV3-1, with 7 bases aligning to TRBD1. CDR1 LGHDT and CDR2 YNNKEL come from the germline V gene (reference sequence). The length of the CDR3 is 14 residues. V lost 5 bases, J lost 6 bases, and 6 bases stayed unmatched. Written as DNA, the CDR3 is TGTGCCAGCAGCACCCCGACAGGGTCCGGGGAGCTGTTTTTT. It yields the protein CASSTPTGSGELFF.

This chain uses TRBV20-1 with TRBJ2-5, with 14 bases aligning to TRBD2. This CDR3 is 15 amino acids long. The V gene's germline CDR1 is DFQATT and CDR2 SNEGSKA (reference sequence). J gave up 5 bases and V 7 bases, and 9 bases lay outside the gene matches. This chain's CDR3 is CSVGTSGSGTETQYF. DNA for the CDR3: TGCAGTGTAGGGACTAGCGGGAGTGGGACGGAGACCCAGTACTTC.

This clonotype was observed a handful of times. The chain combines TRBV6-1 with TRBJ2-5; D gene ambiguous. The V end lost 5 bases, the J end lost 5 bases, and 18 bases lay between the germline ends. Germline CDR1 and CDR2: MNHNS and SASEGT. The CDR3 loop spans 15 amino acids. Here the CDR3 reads CASSFSPAEGETQYF. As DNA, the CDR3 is TGTGCCAGCAGTTTTTCCCCGGCGGAAGGGGAGACCCAGTACTTC.

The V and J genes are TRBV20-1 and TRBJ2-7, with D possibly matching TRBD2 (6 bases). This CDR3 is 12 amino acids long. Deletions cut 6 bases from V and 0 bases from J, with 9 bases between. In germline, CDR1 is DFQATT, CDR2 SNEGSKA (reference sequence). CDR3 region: CSALAASYEQYF. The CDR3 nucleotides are TGCAGTGCACTAGCCGCCTCCTACGAGCAGTACTTC.

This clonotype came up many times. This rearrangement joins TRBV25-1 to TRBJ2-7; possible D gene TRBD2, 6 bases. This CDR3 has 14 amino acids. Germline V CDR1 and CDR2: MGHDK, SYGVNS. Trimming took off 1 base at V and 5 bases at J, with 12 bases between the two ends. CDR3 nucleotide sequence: TGTGCCAGCAGTGAATTGGGGGGACGGAACGAGCAGTACTTC. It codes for CASSELGGRNEQYF.

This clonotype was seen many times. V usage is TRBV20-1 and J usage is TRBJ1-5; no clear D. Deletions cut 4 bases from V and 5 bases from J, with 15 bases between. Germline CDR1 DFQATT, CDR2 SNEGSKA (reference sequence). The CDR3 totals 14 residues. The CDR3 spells CSATAPRAYQPQHF. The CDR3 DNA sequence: TGCAGTGCTACCGCGCCCCGGGCCTATCAGCCCCAGCATTTT.

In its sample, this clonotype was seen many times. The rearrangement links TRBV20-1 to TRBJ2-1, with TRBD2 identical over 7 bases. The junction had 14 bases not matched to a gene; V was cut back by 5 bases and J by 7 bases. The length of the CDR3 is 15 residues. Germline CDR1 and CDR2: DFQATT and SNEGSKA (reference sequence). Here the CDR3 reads CSAERGWPTGNEQFF. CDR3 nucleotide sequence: TGCAGTGCTGAGCGGGGCTGGCCAACGGGGAATGAGCAGTTCTTC.